This passage covers 21 T cell receptor beta chains from one sample sequenced in a study of cytomegalovirus exposure and HLA in healthy donors. The PCR had 60 Vbeta and 13 Jbeta primers. Sequenced by immunoSEQ multiplex PCR; TCRdb stores in-frame clones only, minus some. The sample shows roughly 280,000 clones, approximately 70% of them seen only once. Sequencing was done on a sample of PBMCs. The receptors derive from a female donor in good health and CMV-seronegative.

This clone was counted between two and nine times. This rearrangement joins TRBV7-9 to TRBJ1-2; D remains unclear. Trimming removed 5 bases at V and 0 bases at J, with 10 bases between. Per germline, CDR1 SEHNR and CDR2 FQNEAQ (reference sequence). The CDR3 totals 14 residues. The DNA of the CDR3 is TGTGCCAGCAGCGCCGAGGTTGCTAACTATGGCTACACCTTC. Protein sequence: CASSAEVANYGYTF. The whole variable domain, remainder taken from reference TRBV7-9 and TRBJ1-2, is DTGVSQNPRHKITKRGQNVTFRCDPISEHNRLYWYRQTLGQGPEFLTYFQNEAQLEKSRLLSDRFSAERPKGSFSTLEIQRTEQGDSAMYLCASSAEVANYGYTFGSGTRLTVV.

This clone was seen more than once but under ten times. The chain uses TRBV7-9 and TRBJ2-5; 8 nucleotides match TRBD1. Matching the DNA end better, TRBJ2-7 makes the J call doubtful. CDR1 and CDR2 from the germline V gene are SEHNR and FQNEAQ (reference sequence). The CDR3 sequence is 15 residues long. CDR3 in DNA: TGTGCCAGCAGCGGGTCAGGGGGCGTTTTCTACGAGCAGTACTTC. Protein: CASSGSGGVFYEQYF.

The V call is TRBV4-2, the J call TRBJ2-7, with 10 bases aligning to TRBD2. CDR3 length equals 16 residues. Losses at the gene ends were 4 bases for V and 0 bases for J; bases not matched to a gene: 6. In germline, CDR1 is LGHNA, CDR2 YNFKEQ. The CDR3 DNA follows: TGTGCCAGCAGCCGGACTAGCGGATTTAGCTCCTACGAGCAGTACTTC. Its protein is CASSRTSGFSSYEQYF.

This sequence joins TRBV18 and TRBJ1-1; D is unclear. This CDR3 spans 13 amino acids. Germline assignment: CDR1 KGHSH and CDR2 LQKENI. V was shortened by 4 bases and J by 1 base, with 7 bases between the two germline ends. The CDR3: CASSLRQNTEAFF. CDR3 DNA: TGTGCCAGCTCACTTCGACAGAACACTGAAGCTTTCTTT.

The chain combines TRBV6-5 with TRBJ1-2; TRBD1 matches 7 bases. The ends lost 7 bases at V and 7 bases at J; junction bases unmatched: 15. CDR1 MNHEY and CDR2 SVGAGI come from the germline V gene. CDR3 length: 15 amino acids. The CDR3 spells CASTSFRDRVSGYTF. The CDR3 DNA is TGTGCCAGCACCTCATTCCGAGACAGGGTATCTGGCTACACCTTC.

This chain connects TRBV7-3 to TRBJ2-7; maybe TRBD2 (6 bases). This CDR3 has 17 residues. The ends were cut back, 1 base at V and 3 bases at J, with 19 bases in the middle. Per the germline V gene, CDR1 is SGHTA and CDR2 is FQGTGA. The CDR3 sequence: CASSLRDSKKWRYEQYF. CDR3 coding DNA: TGTGCCAGCAGCTTAAGGGACTCTAAAAAGTGGCGCTACGAGCAGTACTTC.

Comment on this clone: One end of the junction fails to match germline, which may point to a read error. The J gene is TRBJ1-2, the V gene TRBV7-9, with 8 bases aligning to TRBD1. The CDR3 sequence is 14 residues long. The germline V gene has CDR1 SEHNR and CDR2 FQNEAQ (reference sequence). This CDR3 is CSSSLEQGAGGYTF. The CDR3 nucleotides are TGTTCCAGCAGCCTGGAGCAGGGGGCTGGTGGCTACACCTTC.

This clone was observed a handful of times. CDR3 residues: CASLGWVTEAFF. The CDR3 nucleotides are TGTGCCAGTCTAGGATGGGTCACTGAAGCTTTCTTT. The chain has TRBV19 and TRBJ1-1; D is uncertain. CDR3 length: 12 residues. CDR1 and CDR2 from the germline V gene are LNHDA and SQIVND (reference sequence). V was shortened by 8 bases and J by 4 bases, with 11 bases between the two germline ends.

V and J are TRBV5-4 and TRBJ2-3; D unclear. V was shortened by 0 bases and J by 3 bases, with 11 bases between the two germline ends. Germline V gives CDR1 SGHNT, CDR2 YYREEE (reference sequence). The CDR3 totals 15 residues. DNA for the CDR3: TGTGCCAGCAGCTTGGGACGCGGATTAACAGATACGCAGTATTTT. Its protein product is CASSLGRGLTDTQYF. The complete variable domain, with remaining parts taken from reference TRBV5-4 and TRBJ2-3, reads ETGVTQSPTHLIKTRGQQVTLRCSSQSGHNTVSWYQQALGQGPQFIFQYYREEENGRGNFPPRFSGLQFPNYSSELNVNALELDDSALYLCASSLGRGLTDTQYFGPGTRLTVL.

In regard to this clone: In the same sample, other DNA sequences code for this CDR3. The rearrangement links TRBV6-4 to TRBJ2-1, with 7 bases that match TRBD2. Germline values: CDR1 MRHNA, CDR2 SNTAGT. This CDR3 has 15 residues. The V segment lost 0 bases and the J segment 2 bases; nucleotides outside the gene matches: 1. The CDR3 sequence: CASSDSAGTYNEQFF. Written as DNA, the CDR3 is TGTGCCAGCAGTGACTCAGCGGGAACCTACAATGAGCAGTTCTTC.

The chain couples TRBV10-3 to TRBJ1-3; 9 bases line up with TRBD1. V lost 6 bases to trimming and J lost 8 bases; unmatched junction nucleotides: 8. CDR3 length equals 14 residues. CDR1 ENHRY and CDR2 SYGVKD come from the germline V gene. CDR3 in amino acids: CAIRPGQGQYTIYF. CDR3 coding DNA: TGTGCCATCAGGCCGGGACAGGGCCAGTACACCATATATTTT.

The chain recombines TRBV7-3 with TRBJ2-1; 8 bases match TRBD2. The CDR3 spans 16 residues. CDR1 and CDR2 (germline): SGHTA, FQGTGA. V dropped 3 bases and J dropped 2; count of bases not matched to a gene: 6. The CDR3 DNA is TGTGCCAGCAGCTTCGGAAGCGGGAGTACCTACAATGAGCAGTTCTTC. It encodes CASSFGSGSTYNEQFF. Combining the CDR3 with reference TRBV7-3 and TRBJ2-1 gives the whole variable domain GAGVSQTPSNKVTEKGKYVELRCDPISGHTALYWYRQSLGQGPEFLIYFQGTGAADDSGLPNDRFFAVRPEGSVSTLKIQRTERGDSAVYLCASSFGSGSTYNEQFFGPGTRLTVL.

The CDR3 protein is CALDSSAEKLFF. Written as DNA, the CDR3 is TGTGCCTTAGACAGTTCGGCCGAAAAACTGTTTTTT. The V and J genes are TRBV30 and TRBJ1-4; possibly TRBD1 for D (5 bases). The germline CDR1 and CDR2 sequences are GTSNPN and SVGIG (reference sequence). The CDR3 is 12 residues long. Trimming cost V 7 bases and J 8 bases, with 14 bases left between them.

The chain has TRBV7-3 and TRBJ2-2; perhaps TRBD2 as D (5 bases). The germline CDR1 and CDR2 sequences are SGHTA and FQGTGA. The V end lost 8 bases, the J end lost 5 bases, and 15 bases lay between the germline ends. CDR3 size: 14 residues. CDR3 sequence reads: CASAKGAATGELFF. The CDR3 DNA is TGTGCCAGCGCCAAAGGAGCGGCGACCGGGGAGCTGTTTTTT.

This clone was found a few times. The chain links TRBV5-4 to TRBJ1-2; TRBD1 aligns across 8 bases. With 0 bases clipped from V and 7 bases from J, the junction kept 8 bases outside the gene matches. Germline CDR1 is SGHNT and CDR2 is YYREEE (reference sequence). CDR3 length equals 15 residues. CDR3 bases: TGTGCCAGCAGCTTGGGGATTGTGGGACAGGCTGGCTACACCTTC. This encodes CASSLGIVGQAGYTF. Full variable domain (outside the CDR3, taken from reference TRBV5-4 and TRBJ1-2): ETGVTQSPTHLIKTRGQQVTLRCSSQSGHNTVSWYQQALGQGPQFIFQYYREEENGRGNFPPRFSGLQFPNYSSELNVNALELDDSALYLCASSLGIVGQAGYTFGSGTRLTVV.

In this sample, this clone turned up a few times. The rearrangement joins TRBV5-4 to TRBJ1-3, with 9 bases fitting TRBD1. The J segment lost 0 bases and the V segment lost 3 bases, leaving 7 bases of the junction unmatched. The germline gives CDR1 SGHNT, CDR2 YYREEE (reference sequence). This CDR3 comprises 17 residues. CDR3 loop: CASSSQTGGSSGNTIYF. CDR3 coding DNA: TGTGCCAGCAGCTCTCAGACAGGGGGATCCTCTGGAAACACCATATATTTT.

The gene calls are TRBV12-5 and TRBJ1-5; no reliable D call. Trimming took 7 bases from V and 0 from J, leaving 16 bases between them. Germline CDR1 and CDR2: LGHNT and FRNRAP. This CDR3 is 16 amino acids long. CDR3 protein: CASAPGGPGSNQPQHF. As DNA, the CDR3 is TGTGCTAGTGCTCCAGGTGGCCCAGGTAGCAATCAGCCCCAGCATTTT.

This clone was found a few times. The chain carries TRBV27 and TRBJ2-7; 8 nucleotides align to TRBD1. V was clipped by 4 bases and J by 7 bases; unmatched bases: 12. This CDR3 region has 15 residues. Germline values: CDR1 MNHEY, CDR2 SMNVEV (reference sequence). The CDR3 loop reads CASSSFGQGMDEQYF. CDR3 bases: TGTGCCAGCAGTTCGTTTGGACAGGGCATGGATGAGCAGTACTTC.

The chain has TRBV9 and TRBJ1-1; D unclear. CDR1 is SGDLS, CDR2 YYNGEE, per germline. V was trimmed by 4 bases and J by 3 bases, leaving 10 bases between them. The CDR3 is 13 residues long. In DNA form, the CDR3 reads TGTGCCAGCAGCCCCCGGTCGGACACTGAAGCTTTCTTT. Its protein is CASSPRSDTEAFF. Full variable domain (outside the CDR3, taken from reference TRBV9 and TRBJ1-1): DSGVTQTPKHLITATGQRVTLRCSPRSGDLSVYWYQQSLDQGLQFLIQYYNGEERAKGNILERFSAQQFPDLHSELNLSSLELGDSALYFCASSPRSDTEAFFGQGTRLTVV.

The rearrangement joins TRBV11-2 to TRBJ2-1, with D maybe TRBD2 (6 bases). V lost 0 bases to trimming and J lost 7 bases, with 13 bases between them. Per the germline V gene, CDR1 is SGHAT and CDR2 is FQNNGV. The CDR3 sequence is 15 residues long. The CDR3 here is CASSLDPGTVNEQFF. Written as DNA, the CDR3 is TGTGCCAGCAGCTTAGACCCCGGGACTGTGAATGAGCAGTTCTTC.

This clone came up once. This chain connects TRBV12-5 to TRBJ2-3, with 8 nucleotides matching TRBD1. With 6 bases clipped from V and 3 bases from J, the junction kept 11 bases outside the gene matches. Germline V gives CDR1 LGHNT, CDR2 FRNRAP. The CDR3 totals 16 residues. The CDR3 sequence is CASGSPGGAGTDTQYF. CDR3 bases: TGTGCTAGTGGATCTCCAGGGGGCGCGGGGACAGATACGCAGTATTTT.